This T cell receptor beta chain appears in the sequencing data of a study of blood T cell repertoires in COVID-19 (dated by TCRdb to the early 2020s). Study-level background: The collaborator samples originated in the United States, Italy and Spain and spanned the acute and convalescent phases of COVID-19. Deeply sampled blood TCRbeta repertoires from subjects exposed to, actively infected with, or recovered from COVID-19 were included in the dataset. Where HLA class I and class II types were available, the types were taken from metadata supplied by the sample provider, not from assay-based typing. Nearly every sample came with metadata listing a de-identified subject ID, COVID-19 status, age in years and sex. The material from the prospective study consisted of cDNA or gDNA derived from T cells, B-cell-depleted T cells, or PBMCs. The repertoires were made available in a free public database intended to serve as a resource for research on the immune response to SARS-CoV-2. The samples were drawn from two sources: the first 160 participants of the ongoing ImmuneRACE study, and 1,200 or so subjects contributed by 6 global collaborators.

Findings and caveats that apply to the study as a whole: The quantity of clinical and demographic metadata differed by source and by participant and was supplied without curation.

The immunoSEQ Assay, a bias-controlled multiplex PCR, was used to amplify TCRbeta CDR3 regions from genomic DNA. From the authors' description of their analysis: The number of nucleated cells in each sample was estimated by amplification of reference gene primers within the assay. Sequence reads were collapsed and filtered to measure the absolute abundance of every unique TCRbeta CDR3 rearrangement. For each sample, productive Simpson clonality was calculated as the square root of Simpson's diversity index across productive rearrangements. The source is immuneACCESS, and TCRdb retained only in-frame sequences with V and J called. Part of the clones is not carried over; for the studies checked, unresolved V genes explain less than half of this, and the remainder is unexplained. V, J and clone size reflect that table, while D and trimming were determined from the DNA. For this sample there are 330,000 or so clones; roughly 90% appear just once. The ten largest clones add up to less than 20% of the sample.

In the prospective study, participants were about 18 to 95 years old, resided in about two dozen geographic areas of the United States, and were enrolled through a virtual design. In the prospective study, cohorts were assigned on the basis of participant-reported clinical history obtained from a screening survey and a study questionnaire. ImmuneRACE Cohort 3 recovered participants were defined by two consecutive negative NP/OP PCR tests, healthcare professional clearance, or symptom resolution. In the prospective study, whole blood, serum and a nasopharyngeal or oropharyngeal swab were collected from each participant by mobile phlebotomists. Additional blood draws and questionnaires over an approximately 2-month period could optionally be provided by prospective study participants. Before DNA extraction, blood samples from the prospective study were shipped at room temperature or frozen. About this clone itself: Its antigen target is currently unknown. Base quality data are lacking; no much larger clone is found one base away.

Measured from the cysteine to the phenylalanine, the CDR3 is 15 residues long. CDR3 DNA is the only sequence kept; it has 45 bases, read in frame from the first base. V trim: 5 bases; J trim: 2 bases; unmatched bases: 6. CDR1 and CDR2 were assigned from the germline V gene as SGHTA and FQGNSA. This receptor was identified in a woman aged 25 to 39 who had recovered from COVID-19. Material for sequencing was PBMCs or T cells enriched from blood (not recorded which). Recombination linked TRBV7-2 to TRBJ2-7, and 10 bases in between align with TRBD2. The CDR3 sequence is CASSPSGGRTYEQYF. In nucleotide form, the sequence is TGTGCCAGCAGCCCTAGCGGGGGCAGAACCTACGAGCAGTACTTC.